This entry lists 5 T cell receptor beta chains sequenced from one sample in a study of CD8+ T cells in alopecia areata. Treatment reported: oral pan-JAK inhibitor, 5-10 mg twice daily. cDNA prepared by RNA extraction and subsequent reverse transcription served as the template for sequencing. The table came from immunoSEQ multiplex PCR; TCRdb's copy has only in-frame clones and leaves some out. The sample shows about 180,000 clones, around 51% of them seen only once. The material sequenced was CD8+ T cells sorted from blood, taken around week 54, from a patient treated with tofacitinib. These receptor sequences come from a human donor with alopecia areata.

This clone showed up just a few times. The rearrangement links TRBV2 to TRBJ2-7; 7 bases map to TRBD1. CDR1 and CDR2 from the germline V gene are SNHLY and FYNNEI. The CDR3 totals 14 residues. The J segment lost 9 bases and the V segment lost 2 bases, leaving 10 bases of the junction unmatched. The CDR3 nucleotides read TGTGCCAGCAGTGAATTAAGGGGGCGCGCCGGGCAGTACTTC. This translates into CASSELRGRAGQYF.

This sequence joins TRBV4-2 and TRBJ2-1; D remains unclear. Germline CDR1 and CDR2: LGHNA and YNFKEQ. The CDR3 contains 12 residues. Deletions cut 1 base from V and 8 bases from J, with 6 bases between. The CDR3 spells CASSQGFHEQFF. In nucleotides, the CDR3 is TGTGCCAGCAGCCAAGGATTTCATGAGCAGTTCTTC.

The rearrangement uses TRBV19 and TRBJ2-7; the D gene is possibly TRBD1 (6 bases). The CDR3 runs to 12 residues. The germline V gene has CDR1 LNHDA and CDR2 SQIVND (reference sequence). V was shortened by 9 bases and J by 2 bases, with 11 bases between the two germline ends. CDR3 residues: CASTDSAYEQYF. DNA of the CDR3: TGTGCCAGCACGGACAGCGCCTACGAGCAGTACTTC.

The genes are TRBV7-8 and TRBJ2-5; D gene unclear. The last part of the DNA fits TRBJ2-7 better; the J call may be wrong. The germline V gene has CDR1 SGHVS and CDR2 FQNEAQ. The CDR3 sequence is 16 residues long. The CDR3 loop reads CASSLATIQPSYEQYF. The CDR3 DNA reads TGTGCCAGCAGCTTAGCCACCATACAACCTTCCTACGAGCAGTACTTC.

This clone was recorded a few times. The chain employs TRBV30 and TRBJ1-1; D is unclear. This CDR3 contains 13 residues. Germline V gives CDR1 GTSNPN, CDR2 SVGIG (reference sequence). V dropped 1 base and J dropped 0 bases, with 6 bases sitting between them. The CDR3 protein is CAWSALMNTEAFF. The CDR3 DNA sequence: TGTGCCTGGAGTGCCCTCATGAACACTGAAGCTTTCTTT.